The 25 T cell receptor beta chains reported below all come from one sample, sequenced in a study of PD-L1 blockade in urothelial cancer. Libraries were prepared by immunoSEQ multiplex PCR; TCRdb keeps only in-frame clonotypes and omits some of them. The repertoire holds some 52,000 clones, with approximately 84% as singletons. Sequenced here: PBMCs, sampled around atezolizumab (anti-PD-L1) treatment. The receptors were sampled from a man in his forties or fifties with urothelial cancer.

V is TRBV7-3 and J is TRBJ1-2; 7 bases agree with TRBD1. Germline CDR1 reads SGHTA; CDR2 reads FQGTGA. The CDR3 consists of 13 residues. V lost 5 bases to trimming and J lost 7 bases; unmatched junction nucleotides: 7. CDR3 in DNA: TGTGCCAGCAGCCCTAGACAGGGAGTTGGCTACACCTTC. This codes for CASSPRQGVGYTF.

V is TRBV19 and J is TRBJ2-5, with D possibly being TRBD2 (5 bases). CDR1 LNHDA and CDR2 SQIVND come from the germline V gene (reference sequence). The CDR3 runs to 13 residues. V was shortened by 4 bases and J by 5 bases, with 11 bases between the two germline ends. The DNA of the CDR3 is TGTGCCAGTAGTACAGGAGGTGGGGAGACCCAGTACTTC. Translated: CASSTGGGETQYF. Full variable domain (outside the CDR3, taken from reference TRBV19 and TRBJ2-5): DGGITQSPKYLFRKEGQNVTLSCEQNLNHDAMYWYRQDPGQGLRLIYYSQIVNDFQKGDIAEGYSVSREKKESFPLTVTSAQKNPTAFYLCASSTGGGETQYFGPGTRLLVL.

This chain links TRBV9 with TRBJ2-2, with 10 bases lining up with TRBD2. With V trimmed by 4 bases and J by 2 bases, 5 bases remained unmatched. The CDR3 covers 16 residues. Per germline, CDR1 SGDLS and CDR2 YYNGEE. The CDR3 nucleotides are TGTGCCAGCAGCTCGTCTAGCGGGAGAAACACCGGGGAGCTGTTTTTT. It codes for CASSSSSGRNTGELFF.

The gene calls are TRBV30 and TRBJ2-3; 7 bases map to TRBD2. The junction had 14 bases not matched to a gene; V was cut back by 5 bases and J by 0 bases. The CDR3 length is 17 residues. The germline gives CDR1 GTSNPN, CDR2 SVGIG (reference sequence). CDR3 protein: CAWSSSGASISTDTQYF. CDR3 DNA: TGTGCCTGGTCCTCTAGCGGAGCCTCTATAAGCACAGATACGCAGTATTTT. Variable domain in full (rest from reference TRBV30 and TRBJ2-3): SQTIHQWPATLVQPVGSPLSLECTVEGTSNPNLYWYRQAAGRGLQLLFYSVGIGQISSEVPQNLSASRPQDRQFILSSKKLLLSDSGFYLCAWSSSGASISTDTQYFGPGTRLTVL.

This chain connects TRBV11-2 to TRBJ1-3; 7 nucleotides align to TRBD1. This CDR3 has 14 residues. V was clipped by 5 bases and J by 4 bases; unmatched bases: 5. Germline lookup yields CDR1 SGHAT and CDR2 FQNNGV. The CDR3 spells CASSPGGQGNTIYF. CDR3 nucleotide sequence: TGTGCCAGCAGCCCAGGGGGACAGGGAAACACCATATATTTT.

The J gene is TRBJ1-2, the V gene TRBV7-6, with TRBD1 matching 7 bases. There are 15 residues in the CDR3. Germline lookup yields CDR1 SGHVS and CDR2 FNYEAQ. V lost 5 bases to trimming and J lost 0 bases; unmatched junction nucleotides: 6. CDR3 sequence: CASSPLGQTNYGYTF. For the CDR3, the DNA is TGTGCCAGCAGCCCCCTGGGACAGACTAACTATGGCTACACCTTC.

The chain links TRBV2 to TRBJ2-1; the D is unclear. V was trimmed by 7 bases and J by 0 bases, leaving 13 bases between them. Germline V lookup: CDR1 SNHLY, CDR2 FYNNEI. This CDR3 contains 15 residues. In nucleotides, the CDR3 is TGTGCCAGCACGAGCGAAGCGAGCTCCTACAATGAGCAGTTCTTC. It yields the protein CASTSEASSYNEQFF.

This rearrangement joins TRBV25-1 to TRBJ2-2; maybe TRBD1 (6 bases). V lost 6 bases, J lost 4 bases, and 15 bases lay in between. Germline CDR1 and CDR2: MGHDK and SYGVNS. The CDR3 sequence is 15 residues long. The CDR3 spells CASRATGHSTGELFF. In DNA, the CDR3 is TGTGCCAGCAGGGCCACAGGGCACTCCACCGGGGAGCTGTTTTTT. Drawing the rest from reference TRBV25-1 and TRBJ2-2, the complete variable domain is EADIYQTPRYLVIGTGKKITLECSQTMGHDKMYWYQQDPGMELHLIHYSYGVNSTEKGDLSSESTVSRIRTEHFPLTLESARPSHTSQYLCASRATGHSTGELFFGEGSRLTVL.

Here the CDR3 reads CASSYSYRNQPQHF. The CDR3 nucleotides read TGTGCCAGCAGTTACTCGTACAGAAATCAGCCCCAGCATTTT. The chain carries TRBV6-5 and TRBJ1-5, with D hard to call. The CDR3 totals 14 residues. V shed 0 bases and J shed 4 bases, with 7 bases lying between them. Germline-derived CDR1 and CDR2 are MNHEY and SVGAGI.

The V call is TRBV28, the J call TRBJ1-2; D remains unclear. Between the trimmed V and J ends, which lost 7 bases and 3 bases, there was a span of 6 bases. The CDR3 length is 11 residues. The germline gives CDR1 MDHEN, CDR2 SYDVKM. CDR3 nucleotide sequence: TGTGCCAGCACCACATACTATGGCTACACCTTC. This encodes CASTTYYGYTF.

V and J are TRBV7-3 and TRBJ2-1, with D maybe TRBD1 (6 bases). Germline V gene sequence: CDR1 SGHTA, CDR2 FQGTGA. V was trimmed by 5 bases and J by 2 bases, leaving 13 bases between them. CDR3 size: 15 residues. The CDR3 loop reads CASSPVAGAYNEQFF. CDR3 DNA sequence: TGTGCCAGCAGCCCGGTTGCAGGGGCCTACAATGAGCAGTTCTTC.

This clone was counted a few times. V usage is TRBV15 and J usage is TRBJ1-2, with unresolved D. Trimming pared 5 bases from V and 4 bases from J, leaving 11 bases between. The CDR3 runs to 13 residues. Germline-derived CDR1 and CDR2 are LNHNV and YYDKDF (reference sequence). CDR3 sequence: CATSHTEPYGYTF. The DNA for the CDR3 is TGTGCCACCAGCCATACAGAACCCTATGGCTACACCTTC.

CDR3 in amino acids: CASSPDRGYPIQYF. CDR3 DNA: TGTGCCAGCAGTCCCGACCGGGGTTACCCCATTCAGTACTTC. The rearrangement uses TRBV6-5 and TRBJ2-4; D possibly corresponds to TRBD2 (5 bases). The CDR3 totals 14 residues. Germline V gene sequence: CDR1 MNHEY, CDR2 SVGAGI. Trimming removed 5 bases from V and 9 bases from J, with 17 bases in between.

The chain employs TRBV25-1 and TRBJ2-3; 7 nucleotides align to TRBD2. With 2 bases clipped from V and 2 bases from J, the junction kept 1 base outside the gene matches. This CDR3 contains 14 residues. CDR1 is MGHDK, CDR2 SYGVNS, per germline. The CDR3 spells CASSEAGVTDTQYF. Written as DNA, the CDR3 is TGTGCCAGCAGTGAAGCGGGAGTCACAGATACGCAGTATTTT.

The CDR3 loop is CASSPGVSQPQHF. The CDR3 DNA sequence: TGTGCCAGCAGCCCGGGGGTTAGTCAGCCCCAGCATTTT. The chain has TRBV9 and TRBJ1-5; weak D call: TRBD1 (5 bases). The germline V gene encodes CDR1 SGDLS and CDR2 YYNGEE. V was clipped by 4 bases and J by 6 bases, with 11 bases between them. The CDR3 loop spans 13 amino acids.

The gene calls are TRBV5-4 and TRBJ2-2; 9 bases match TRBD1. V gave up 2 bases and J gave up 4 bases; unmatched junction bases: 3. Per the germline V gene, CDR1 is SGHNT and CDR2 is YYREEE (reference sequence). There are 15 residues in the CDR3. The CDR3 reads CASSFGQGFTGELFF. The CDR3 nucleotides are TGTGCCAGCAGCTTCGGACAGGGGTTCACCGGGGAGCTGTTTTTT.

The chain employs TRBV7-8 and TRBJ2-2, with a possible D match to TRBD2 (5 bases). Trimming cost V 6 bases and J 1 base, with 9 bases left between them. The CDR3 spans 14 residues. The V gene's germline CDR1 is SGHVS and CDR2 FQNEAQ. The CDR3 DNA follows: TGTGCCAGCAGAGGACGGGGGAACACCGGGGAGCTGTTTTTT. Its protein product is CASRGRGNTGELFF.

This chain links TRBV9 with TRBJ1-3, with 7 positions matching TRBD1. Germline V lookup: CDR1 SGDLS, CDR2 YYNGEE. The junction had 9 bases not matched to a gene; V was cut back by 3 bases and J by 0 bases. This CDR3 is built from 17 residues. DNA for the CDR3: TGTGCCAGCAGCGCGGATCCCAGGGGGGTCTCTGGAAACACCATATATTTT. Translated, it gives CASSADPRGVSGNTIYF.

V usage is TRBV28 and J usage is TRBJ2-7, with 8 bases fitting TRBD1. Germline-derived CDR1 and CDR2 are MDHEN and SYDVKM. This CDR3 comprises 12 residues. The CDR3 DNA reads TGTGCAGCCCAGGGGGCGCGATACGAGCAGTACTTC. Encoded protein: CAAQGARYEQYF.

In its sample, this clone was seen once. J is TRBJ2-3 and V is TRBV27; TRBD2 aligns across 12 bases. The V gene's germline CDR1 is MNHEY and CDR2 SMNVEV (reference sequence). The CDR3 length is 16 residues. V lost 5 bases and J lost 2; bases outside the gene matches: 5. The DNA for the CDR3 is TGTGCCAGCAGTCCAGGGACTAGCGGGTTCACAGATACGCAGTATTTT. It specifies CASSPGTSGFTDTQYF.

CDR3 in amino acids: CAWSVSGTQETQYF. The CDR3 DNA sequence: TGTGCCTGGAGTGTTAGCGGCACACAAGAGACCCAGTACTTC. The chain has TRBV30 and TRBJ2-5; a weak D match, TRBD2 (6 bases). From germline, CDR1 is GTSNPN and CDR2 SVGIG (reference sequence). V lost 0 bases to trimming and J lost 2 bases, with 10 bases between them. The CDR3 is 14 amino acids. The whole variable domain, remainder taken from reference TRBV30 and TRBJ2-5, is SQTIHQWPATLVQPVGSPLSLECTVEGTSNPNLYWYRQAAGRGLQLLFYSVGIGQISSEVPQNLSASRPQDRQFILSSKKLLLSDSGFYLCAWSVSGTQETQYFGPGTRLLVL.

The chain joins TRBV21-1 to TRBJ1-1; the DNA was not compared with TRBD1, the D call given in the table. TRBV21-1 represents a pseudogene. This CDR3 region has 14 residues. The CDR3 reads CASSKPNRGTEAFF. The CDR3 DNA is TGTGCCAGCAGCAAACCCAACAGGGGCACTGAAGCTTTCTTT.

The chain couples TRBV6-1 to TRBJ2-5; D is perhaps TRBD1 (6 bases). The length of the CDR3 is 14 residues. Germline CDR1 is MNHNS and CDR2 is SASEGT. With 8 bases removed from V and 4 bases from J, the gap between germline ends came to 17 bases. In DNA form, the CDR3 reads TGTGCCAGCGATCGCAGGGGCGAAAGAGAGACCCAGTACTTC. Translated, it gives CASDRRGERETQYF.

V and J are TRBV11-2 and TRBJ2-1; TRBD2 is a possible D gene (6 bases). Germline values: CDR1 SGHAT, CDR2 FQNNGV. This CDR3 has 13 amino acids. V lost 4 bases and J 4 bases, leaving 8 bases between the germline ends. The CDR3 loop reads CASSSGLYNEQFF. Here the CDR3 DNA reads TGTGCCAGCAGCTCGGGACTTTACAATGAGCAGTTCTTC.

This chain connects TRBV7-2 to TRBJ2-7; D uncertain. Germline V gene data show CDR1 as SGHTA and CDR2 as FQGNSA. V lost 5 bases and J lost 2, with 13 bases in between. This CDR3 contains 14 residues. The CDR3, as DNA: TGTGCCAGCAGCCCTCGCGCCGTACCCTACGAGCAGTACTTC. Residues: CASSPRAVPYEQYF.